This entry is about one T cell receptor (beta chain). Germline CDR1 and CDR2: ENHRY and SYGVKD. The CDR3 runs 15 residues. The V gene end was trimmed by 7 bases and the J gene end by 8 bases; junction bases not matched to a gene: 10. This record belongs to a study of blood T cell repertoires in COVID-19. The protocol was immunoSEQ multiplex PCR, while the TCRdb copy is restricted to in-frame clones and leaves out a portion. Of about 250,000 clones listed, around 80% are singletons. This TCR derives from a man aged 35-49 years with acute or convalescent COVID-19. V gene TRBV10-3 combines with J gene TRBJ2-1, with 11 bases matching TRBD2. Sequencing was performed on peripheral blood. The CDR3 bases are TGTGCCATCAAGGAGGGGCTAGCGGGAGGCGATGAGCAGTTCTTC. Its protein product is CAIKEGLAGGDEQFF.